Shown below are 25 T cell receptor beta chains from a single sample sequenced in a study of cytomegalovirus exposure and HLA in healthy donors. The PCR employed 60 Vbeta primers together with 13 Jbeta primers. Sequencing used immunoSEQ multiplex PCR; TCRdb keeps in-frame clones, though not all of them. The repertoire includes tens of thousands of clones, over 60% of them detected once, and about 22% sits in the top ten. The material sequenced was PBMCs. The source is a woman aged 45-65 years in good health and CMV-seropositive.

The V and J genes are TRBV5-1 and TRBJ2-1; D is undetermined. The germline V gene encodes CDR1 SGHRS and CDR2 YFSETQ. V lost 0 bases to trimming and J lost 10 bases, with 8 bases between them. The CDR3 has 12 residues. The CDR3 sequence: CASSLGLDEQFF. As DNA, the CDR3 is TGCGCCAGCAGCTTGGGACTTGACGAGCAGTTCTTC.

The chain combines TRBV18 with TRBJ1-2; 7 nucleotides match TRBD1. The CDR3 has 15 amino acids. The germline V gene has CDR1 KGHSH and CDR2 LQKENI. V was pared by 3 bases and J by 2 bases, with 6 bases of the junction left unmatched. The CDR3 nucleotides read TGTGCCAGCTCACCGAACAGGGGTGACAACTATGGCTACACCTTC. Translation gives CASSPNRGDNYGYTF.

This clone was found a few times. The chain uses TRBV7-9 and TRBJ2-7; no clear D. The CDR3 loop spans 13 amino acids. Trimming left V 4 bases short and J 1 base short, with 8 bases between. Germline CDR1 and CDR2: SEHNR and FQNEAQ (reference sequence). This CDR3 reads CASSSTESYEQYF. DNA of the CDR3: TGTGCCAGCAGCTCCACAGAGTCCTACGAGCAGTACTTC.

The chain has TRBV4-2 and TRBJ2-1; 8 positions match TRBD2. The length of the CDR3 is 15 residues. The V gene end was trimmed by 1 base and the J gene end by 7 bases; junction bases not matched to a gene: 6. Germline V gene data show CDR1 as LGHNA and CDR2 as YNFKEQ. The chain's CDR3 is CASSQVVGGGNEQFF. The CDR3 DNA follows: TGTGCCAGCAGCCAAGTCGTCGGGGGGGGTAATGAGCAGTTCTTC.

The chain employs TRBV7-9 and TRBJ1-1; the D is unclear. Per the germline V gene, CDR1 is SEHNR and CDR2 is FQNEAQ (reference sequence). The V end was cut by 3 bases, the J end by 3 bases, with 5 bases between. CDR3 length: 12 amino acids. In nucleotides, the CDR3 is TGTGCCAGCAGCTTCCCGGACACTGAAGCTTTCTTT. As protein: CASSFPDTEAFF. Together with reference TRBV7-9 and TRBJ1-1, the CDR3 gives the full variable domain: DTGVSQNPRHKITKRGQNVTFRCDPISEHNRLYWYRQTLGQGPEFLTYFQNEAQLEKSRLLSDRFSAERPKGSFSTLEIQRTEQGDSAMYLCASSFPDTEAFFGQGTRLTVV.

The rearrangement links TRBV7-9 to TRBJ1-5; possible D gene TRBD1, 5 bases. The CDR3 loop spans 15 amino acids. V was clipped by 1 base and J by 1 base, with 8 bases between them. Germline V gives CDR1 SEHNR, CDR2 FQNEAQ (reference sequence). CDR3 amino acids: CASSLDGGSNQPQHF. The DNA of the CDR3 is TGTGCCAGCAGCTTAGACGGGGGAAGCAATCAGCCCCAGCATTTT.

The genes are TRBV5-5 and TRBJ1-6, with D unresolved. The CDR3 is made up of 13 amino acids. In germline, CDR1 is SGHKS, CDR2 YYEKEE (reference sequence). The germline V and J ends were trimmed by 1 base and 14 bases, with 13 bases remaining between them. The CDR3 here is CASSLLPGDTLHF. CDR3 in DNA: TGTGCCAGCAGCTTGTTGCCCGGGGATACCCTCCACTTT.

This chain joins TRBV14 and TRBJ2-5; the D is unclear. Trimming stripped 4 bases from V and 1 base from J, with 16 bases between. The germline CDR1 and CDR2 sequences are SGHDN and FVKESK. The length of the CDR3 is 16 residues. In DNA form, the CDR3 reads TGTGCCAGCAGCCCCAAGAGGCGTGTAATCCAAGAGACCCAGTACTTC. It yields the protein CASSPKRRVIQETQYF.

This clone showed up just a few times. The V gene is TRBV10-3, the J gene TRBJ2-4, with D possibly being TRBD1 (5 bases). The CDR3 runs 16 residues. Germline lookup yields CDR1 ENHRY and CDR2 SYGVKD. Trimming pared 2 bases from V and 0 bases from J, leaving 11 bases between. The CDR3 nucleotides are TGTGCCATCAGTGAGACTCCGACAGTAGCCAAAAACATTCAGTACTTC. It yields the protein CAISETPTVAKNIQYF.

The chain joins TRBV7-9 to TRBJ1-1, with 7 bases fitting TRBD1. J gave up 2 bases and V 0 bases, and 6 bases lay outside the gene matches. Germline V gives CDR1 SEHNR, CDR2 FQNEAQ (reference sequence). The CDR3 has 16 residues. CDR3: CASSLAAGGINTEAFF. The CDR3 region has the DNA TGTGCCAGCAGCTTAGCGGCAGGGGGTATTAACACTGAAGCTTTCTTT.

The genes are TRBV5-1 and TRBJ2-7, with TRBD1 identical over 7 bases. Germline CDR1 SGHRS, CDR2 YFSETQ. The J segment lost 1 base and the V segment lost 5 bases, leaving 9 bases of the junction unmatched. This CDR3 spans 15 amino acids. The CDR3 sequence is CASRYRQGDSYEQYF. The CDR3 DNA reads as TGCGCCAGCAGGTATAGGCAGGGGGATTCCTACGAGCAGTACTTC.

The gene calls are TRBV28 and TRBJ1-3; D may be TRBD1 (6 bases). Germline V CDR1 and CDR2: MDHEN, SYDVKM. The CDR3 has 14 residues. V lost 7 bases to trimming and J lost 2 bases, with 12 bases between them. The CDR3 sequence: CASKTGIPGNTIYF. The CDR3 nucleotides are TGTGCCAGCAAAACAGGGATCCCTGGAAACACCATATATTTT.

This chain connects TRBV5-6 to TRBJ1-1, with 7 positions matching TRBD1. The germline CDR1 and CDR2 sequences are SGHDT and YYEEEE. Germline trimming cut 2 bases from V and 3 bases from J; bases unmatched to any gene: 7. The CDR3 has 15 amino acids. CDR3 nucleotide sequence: TGTGCCAGCAGCTTCCCTGACAGGGAGTACACTGAAGCTTTCTTT. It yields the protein CASSFPDREYTEAFF. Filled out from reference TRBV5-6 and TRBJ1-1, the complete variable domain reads DAGVTQSPTHLIKTRGQQVTLRCSPKSGHDTVSWYQQALGQGPQFIFQYYEEEERQRGNFPDRFSGHQFPNYSSELNVNALLLGDSALYLCASSFPDREYTEAFFGQGTRLTVV.

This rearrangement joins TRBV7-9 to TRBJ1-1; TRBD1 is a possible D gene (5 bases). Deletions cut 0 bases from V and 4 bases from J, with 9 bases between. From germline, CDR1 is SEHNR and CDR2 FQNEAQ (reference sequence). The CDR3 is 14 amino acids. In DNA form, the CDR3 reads TGTGCCAGCAGCTTAGCGCAGGGTGGCACTGAAGCTTTCTTT. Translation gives CASSLAQGGTEAFF.

The CDR3: CASSPTSGGLNTGELFF. CDR3 sequence (DNA): TGTGCCAGCAGCCCGACTAGCGGGGGACTGAACACCGGGGAGCTGTTTTTT. J is TRBJ2-2 and V is TRBV2, with TRBD2 matching 12 bases. Germline values: CDR1 SNHLY, CDR2 FYNNEI. After removal of 6 bases from V and 1 base from J, the junction contained 6 bases not matched to a gene. The CDR3 runs 17 residues.

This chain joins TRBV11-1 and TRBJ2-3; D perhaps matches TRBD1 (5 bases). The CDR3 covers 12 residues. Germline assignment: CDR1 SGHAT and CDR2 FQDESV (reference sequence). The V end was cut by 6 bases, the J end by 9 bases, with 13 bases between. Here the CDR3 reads CASSLQGRTQYF. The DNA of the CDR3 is TGTGCCAGCAGTTTGCAGGGCAGGACGCAGTATTTT.

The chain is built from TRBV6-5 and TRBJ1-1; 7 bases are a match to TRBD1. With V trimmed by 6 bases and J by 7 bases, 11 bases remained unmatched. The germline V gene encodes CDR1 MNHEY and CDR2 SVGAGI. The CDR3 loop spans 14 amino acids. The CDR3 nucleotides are TGTGCCAGCAGCCGTGACAGGGTCTTTGATGAAGCTTTCTTT. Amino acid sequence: CASSRDRVFDEAFF.

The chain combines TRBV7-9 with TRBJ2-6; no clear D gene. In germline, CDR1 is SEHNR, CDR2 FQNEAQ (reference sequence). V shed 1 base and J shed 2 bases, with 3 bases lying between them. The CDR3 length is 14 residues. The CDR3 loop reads CASSLVTGANVLTF. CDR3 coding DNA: TGTGCCAGCAGCTTAGTAACTGGGGCCAACGTCCTGACTTTC.

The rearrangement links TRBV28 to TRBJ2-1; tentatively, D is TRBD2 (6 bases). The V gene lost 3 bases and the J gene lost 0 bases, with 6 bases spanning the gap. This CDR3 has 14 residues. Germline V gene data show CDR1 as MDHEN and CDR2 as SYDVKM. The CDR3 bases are TGTGCCAGCAGTTTCGGGAGCTCCTACAATGAGCAGTTCTTC. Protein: CASSFGSSYNEQFF.

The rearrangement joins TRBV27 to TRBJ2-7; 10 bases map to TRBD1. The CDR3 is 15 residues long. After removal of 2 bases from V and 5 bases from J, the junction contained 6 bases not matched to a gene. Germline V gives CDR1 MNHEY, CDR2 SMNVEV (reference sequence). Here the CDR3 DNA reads TGTGCCAGCAGTTTAACCCCGGGACAGGGGAACGAGCAGTACTTC. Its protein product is CASSLTPGQGNEQYF.

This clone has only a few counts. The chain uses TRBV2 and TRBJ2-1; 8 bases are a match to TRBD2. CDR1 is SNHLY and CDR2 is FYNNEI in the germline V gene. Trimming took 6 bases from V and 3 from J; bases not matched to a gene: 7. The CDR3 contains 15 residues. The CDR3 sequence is CASRSGLEGYNEQFF. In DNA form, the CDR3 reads TGTGCCAGCAGATCGGGACTAGAAGGCTACAATGAGCAGTTCTTC.

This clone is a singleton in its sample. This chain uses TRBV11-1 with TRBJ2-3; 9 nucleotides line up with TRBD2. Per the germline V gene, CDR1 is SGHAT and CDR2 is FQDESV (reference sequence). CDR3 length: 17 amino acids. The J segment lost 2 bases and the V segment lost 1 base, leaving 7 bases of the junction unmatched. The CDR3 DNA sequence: TGTGCCAGCAGCTTAGGTGATAGCGGGAGAAACACAGATACGCAGTATTTT. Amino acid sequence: CASSLGDSGRNTDTQYF.

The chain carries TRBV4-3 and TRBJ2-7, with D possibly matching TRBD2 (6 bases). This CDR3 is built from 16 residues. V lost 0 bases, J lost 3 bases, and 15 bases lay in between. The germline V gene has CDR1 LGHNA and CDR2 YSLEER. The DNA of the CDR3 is TGCGCCAGCAGCCAAGATAATTTAGGACTAAACTACGAGCAGTACTTC. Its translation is CASSQDNLGLNYEQYF.

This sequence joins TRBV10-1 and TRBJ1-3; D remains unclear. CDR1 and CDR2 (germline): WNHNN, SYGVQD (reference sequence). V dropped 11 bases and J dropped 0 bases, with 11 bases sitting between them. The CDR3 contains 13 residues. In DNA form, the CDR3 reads TGCGCCCGTAGAGGGAACTCTGGAAACACCATATATTTT. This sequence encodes CARRGNSGNTIYF.

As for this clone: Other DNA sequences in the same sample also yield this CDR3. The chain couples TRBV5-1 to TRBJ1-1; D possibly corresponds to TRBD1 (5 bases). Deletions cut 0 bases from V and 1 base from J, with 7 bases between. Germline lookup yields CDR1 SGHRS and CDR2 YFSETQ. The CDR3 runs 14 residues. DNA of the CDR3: TGCGCCAGCAGCTTGGGGGGCGCGAACACTGAAGCTTTCTTT. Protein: CASSLGGANTEAFF.